Listed below are T cell receptor beta chains from one sample, sequenced in a study of cytomegalovirus exposure and HLA in healthy donors. Sequencing used immunoSEQ multiplex PCR; TCRdb keeps in-frame clones, though not all of them. This sample has approximately 260,000 clones; around 86% occur once, and the top ten carry roughly 1.2%. Source material: PBMCs. These receptors were collected from a woman younger than 45 in good health and CMV-seropositive. Both conserved end residues are part of each CDR3. The D gene is left open where the match is weak. Expanded clones get a size class; other rows say once, few or many, or leave the size out.

J: TRBJ1-5
size: -
D: TRBD1
length: 16
V: TRBV6-6
DNA: TGTGCCAGCAGTGCTCGGACAGGGGGCGGCAATCAGCCCCAGCATTTT
CDR3: CASSARTGGGNQPQHF

J: TRBJ2-3
size: -
D: TRBD2
length: 18
V: TRBV7-9
DNA: TGTGCCAGCAGCTTGCTCGGGACTAGTACCCCCCTAGGGGATACGCAGTATTTT
CDR3: CASSLLGTSTPLGDTQYF

J: TRBJ2-4
size: once
D: TRBD2
length: 20
V: TRBV27
DNA: TGTGCCAGCAGGAACGGGACTAGCGGGAGAATTGGAGAAGCCAAAAACATTCAGTACTTC
CDR3: CASRNGTSGRIGEAKNIQYF

J: TRBJ2-5
size: -
D: -
length: 13
V: TRBV6-6
DNA: TGTGCCAGCAGTGGGGACATTCAAGAGACCCAGTACTTC
CDR3: CASSGDIQETQYF

J: TRBJ2-1
size: -
D: -
length: 16
V: TRBV5-1
DNA: TGCGCCAGCAGCAGTAGTGGTTTCCAAACGGGCAATGAGCAGTTCTTC
CDR3: CASSSSGFQTGNEQFF

J: TRBJ2-7
size: few
D: -
length: 15
V: TRBV4-1
DNA: TGCGCCAGCAGCCCGGACCTTAGGGGTTCTTACGAGCAGTACTTC
CDR3: CASSPDLRGSYEQYF

J: TRBJ2-1
size: -
D: TRBD2
length: 16
V: TRBV6-4
DNA: TGTGCCAGCAGTGAACTAGCGGGGGGGCCCTACAATGAGCAGTTCTTC
CDR3: CASSELAGGPYNEQFF

J: TRBJ2-4
size: -
D: -
length: 14
V: TRBV28
DNA: TGTGCCAGCACCCCATCCCCGGAGGGAAACATTCAGTACTTC
CDR3: CASTPSPEGNIQYF

J: TRBJ1-1
size: -
D: -
length: 14
V: TRBV4-1
DNA: TGCGCCAGCAGCTATGGGGGCTGGGGCACTGAAGCTTTCTTT
CDR3: CASSYGGWGTEAFF

J: TRBJ1-5
size: -
D: -
length: 12
V: TRBV29-1
DNA: TGCAGCGTTTCGTGGGCTAATCAGCCCCAGCATTTT
CDR3: CSVSWANQPQHF

J: TRBJ2-5
size: -
D: -
length: 13
V: TRBV21-1
DNA: TGTGCCAGCCCAAGGGACAGCCAAGAGACCCAGTACTTC
CDR3: CASPRDSQETQYF

J: TRBJ2-7
size: -
D: -
length: 15
V: TRBV28
DNA: TGTGCCAGTTTTTTCAGCGGATCCTCCTCCTACGAGCAGTACTTC
CDR3: CASFFSGSSSYEQYF

J: TRBJ2-1
size: -
D: TRBD2
length: 15
V: TRBV5-4
DNA: TGTGCCAGCAGTACCACTCCCCAGCGGGAGACTGAGCAGTTCTTC
CDR3: CASSTTPQRETEQFF

J: TRBJ1-2
size: -
D: TRBD1
length: 14
V: TRBV7-2
DNA: TGTGCCAGCAGCGTAATTAGGGGACAGTGGGGCTACACCTTC
CDR3: CASSVIRGQWGYTF

J: TRBJ2-4
size: -
D: TRBD1
length: 20
V: TRBV5-1
DNA: TGCGCCAGCAGCTTGGAGGGGACAGGGGGCTTCGGTGCGGCCAAAAACATTCAGTACTTC
CDR3: CASSLEGTGGFGAAKNIQYF

J: TRBJ2-7
size: -
D: -
length: 15
V: TRBV6-5
DNA: TGTGCCAGCAGTCAGGACTACCCGGGCCTATACGAGCAGTACTTC
CDR3: CASSQDYPGLYEQYF

J: TRBJ1-1
size: once
D: -
length: 14
V: TRBV29-1
DNA: TGCAGCGTGGACACAGTGGCCCAGGGGACTGAAGCTTTCTTT
CDR3: CSVDTVAQGTEAFF

J: TRBJ2-7
size: -
D: -
length: 13
V: TRBV27
DNA: TGTGCCAGCAGGCGCGGGATTTCCTACGAGCAGTACTTC
CDR3: CASRRGISYEQYF

J: TRBJ2-3
size: -
D: TRBD2
length: 16
V: TRBV2
DNA: TGTGCCAGCAGTTGGGAGGCGGGAGGCCCCACAGATACGCAGTATTTT
CDR3: CASSWEAGGPTDTQYF

J: TRBJ2-1
size: -
D: -
length: 13
V: TRBV4-1
DNA: TGCGCCAGCAGCCAGCCCTCGACACCCAGTAGGTTCTTC
CDR3: CASSQPSTPSRFF

J: TRBJ2-5
size: once
D: -
length: 13
V: TRBV30
DNA: TGTGCCTGGAGTGTTAATCTTATGCGGACCCAGTACTTC
CDR3: CAWSVNLMRTQYF

J: TRBJ1-2
size: -
D: -
length: 13
V: TRBV6-5
DNA: TGTGCCAGCAGGGACAGTGCTAACTATGGCTACACCTTC
CDR3: CASRDSANYGYTF

J: TRBJ2-7
size: -
D: -
length: 13
V: TRBV19
DNA: TGTGCCAGTAGTACCGGGACATCCCTCGAGCAGTACTTC
CDR3: CASSTGTSLEQYF

J: TRBJ2-5
size: -
D: -
length: 15
V: TRBV6-5
DNA: TGTGCCAGCAGTTACTCCGATCAGGCCCAAGAGACCCAGTACTTC
CDR3: CASSYSDQAQETQYF

J: TRBJ1-1
size: -
D: -
length: 15
V: TRBV4-2
DNA: TGTGCCAGCAGCCGGGGAGGAGAGTTTAAGTCTGAAGCTTTCTTT
CDR3: CASSRGGEFKSEAFF